The source of this TCR beta chain is a study of OX40 agonist ivuxolimab in advanced cancers. Study as a whole: Ivuxolimab, an antibody acting as an agonist of OX40 (CD134), was used to treat patients. Each dose-escalation patient presented with hepatocellular carcinoma, melanoma, renal cell or head and neck cancer. Among those enrolled, mean age was around 60 years (range about 23 to 90) and over 70% were male.

Trimming cost V 5 bases and J 7 bases; bases outside gene matches: 7. CDR1 SNHLY and CDR2 FYNNEI come from the germline V gene. The CDR3 length is 13 residues. Libraries were prepared by immunoSEQ multiplex PCR; TCRdb keeps only in-frame clonotypes and omits some of them. The sample records 50,000 to 55,000 clones, more than 75% being singletons. The chain uses TRBV2 and TRBJ2-5; 7 positions agree with TRBD1. This receptor was taken from an adult with an advanced solid tumor such as melanoma, head and neck, liver or kidney cancer. The source was CD4+ or CD8+ T cells sorted from blood, collected in a trial of the OX40 agonist ivuxolimab. The CDR3 is CASSTTGDGTQYF. The CDR3 DNA reads as TGTGCCAGCAGTACAACAGGGGACGGGACCCAGTACTTC. The full variable domain, its missing parts supplied by reference TRBV2 and TRBJ2-5, is EPEVTQTPSHQVTQMGQEVILRCVPISNHLYFYWYRQILGQKVEFLVSFYNNEISEKSEIFDDQFSVERPDGSNFTLKIRSTKLEDSAMYFCASSTTGDGTQYFGPGTRLLVL.